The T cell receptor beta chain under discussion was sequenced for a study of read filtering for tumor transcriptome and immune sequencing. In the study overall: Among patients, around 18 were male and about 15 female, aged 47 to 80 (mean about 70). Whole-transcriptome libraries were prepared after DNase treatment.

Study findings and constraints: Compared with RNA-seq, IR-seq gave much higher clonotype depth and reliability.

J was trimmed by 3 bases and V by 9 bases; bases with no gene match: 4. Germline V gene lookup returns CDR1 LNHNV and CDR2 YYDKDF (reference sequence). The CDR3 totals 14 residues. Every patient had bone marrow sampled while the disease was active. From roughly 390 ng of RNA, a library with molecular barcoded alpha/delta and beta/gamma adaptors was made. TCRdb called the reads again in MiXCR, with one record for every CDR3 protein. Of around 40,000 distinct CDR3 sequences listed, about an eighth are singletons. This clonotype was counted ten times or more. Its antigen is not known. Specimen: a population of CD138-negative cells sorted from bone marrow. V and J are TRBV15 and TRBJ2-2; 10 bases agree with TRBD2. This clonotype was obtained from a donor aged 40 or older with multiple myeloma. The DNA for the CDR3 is TGTGCCACTGCTGGGACTAGCGACACCGGGGAGCTGTTTTTT. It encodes CATAGTSDTGELFF.